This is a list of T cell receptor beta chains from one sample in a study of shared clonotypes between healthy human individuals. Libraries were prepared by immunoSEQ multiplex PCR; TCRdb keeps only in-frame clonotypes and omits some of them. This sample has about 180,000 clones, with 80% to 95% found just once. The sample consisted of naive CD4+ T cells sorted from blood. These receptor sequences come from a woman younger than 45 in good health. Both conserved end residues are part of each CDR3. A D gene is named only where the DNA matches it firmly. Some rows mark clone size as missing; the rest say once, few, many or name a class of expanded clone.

CDR3aa: CASRSRDRGTEAFF; CDR3nt: TGTGCCAGCAGAAGCCGGGACAGGGGCACTGAAGCTTTCTTT; j_gene: TRBJ1-1; d_gene: TRBD1; abundance: once; v_gene: TRBV6-5
CDR3aa: CASSYGGTGELFF; CDR3nt: TGTGCCAGCAGTTACGGTGGGACCGGGGAGCTGTTTTTT; j_gene: TRBJ2-2; d_gene: .; abundance: .; v_gene: TRBV6-6
CDR3aa: CASSIGVNEKLFF; CDR3nt: TGTGCCAGTAGTATTGGAGTTAATGAAAAACTGTTTTTT; j_gene: TRBJ1-4; d_gene: .; abundance: .; v_gene: TRBV19
CDR3aa: CASRGTANTGELFF; CDR3nt: TGTGCCAGTAGAGGGACAGCGAACACCGGGGAGCTGTTTTTT; j_gene: TRBJ2-2; d_gene: TRBD1; abundance: once; v_gene: TRBV25-1
CDR3aa: CASSSRGPEGNQPQHF; CDR3nt: TGTGCCAGCAGCTCCAGGGGTCCCGAGGGCAATCAGCCCCAGCATTTT; j_gene: TRBJ1-5; d_gene: .; abundance: .; v_gene: TRBV13
CDR3aa: CASSLRWEGTEAFF; CDR3nt: TGTGCCAGCAGTTTACGGTGGGAGGGCACTGAAGCTTTCTTT; j_gene: TRBJ1-1; d_gene: .; abundance: .; v_gene: TRBV27
CDR3aa: CASSLRLGSTIYEQYF; CDR3nt: TGTGCCAGCAGCTTACGATTAGGGAGTACCATCTACGAGCAGTACTTC; j_gene: TRBJ2-7; d_gene: .; abundance: few; v_gene: TRBV7-9
CDR3aa: CASSEGGGENTEAFF; CDR3nt: TGTGCCAGCAGTGAAGGTGGGGGGGAGAACACTGAAGCTTTCTTT; j_gene: TRBJ1-1; d_gene: .; abundance: .; v_gene: TRBV2
CDR3aa: CASSPRGQTNTGELFF; CDR3nt: TGTGCCAGCAGTCCCCGGGGACAGACGAACACCGGGGAGCTGTTTTTT; j_gene: TRBJ2-2; d_gene: TRBD1; abundance: .; v_gene: TRBV28
CDR3aa: CASSLVPENTEAFF; CDR3nt: TGTGCCAGCAGCTTGGTCCCAGAGAACACTGAAGCTTTCTTT; j_gene: TRBJ1-1; d_gene: .; abundance: .; v_gene: TRBV5-4
CDR3aa: CVSSPRGEGYTF; CDR3nt: TGTGTCAGCAGTCCCCGGGGGGAAGGCTACACCTTC; j_gene: TRBJ1-2; d_gene: .; abundance: once; v_gene: TRBV28
CDR3aa: CASSLFGGTEAFF; CDR3nt: TGTGCCAGCAGTTTATTTGGCGGCACTGAAGCTTTCTTT; j_gene: TRBJ1-1; d_gene: .; abundance: .; v_gene: TRBV27
CDR3aa: CASSRTGTAQETQYF; CDR3nt: TGTGCCAGCAGCCGTACCGGGACAGCACAAGAGACCCAGTACTTC; j_gene: TRBJ2-5; d_gene: TRBD1; abundance: .; v_gene: TRBV7-8
CDR3aa: CSARDKYEQYF; CDR3nt: TGCAGTGCTAGAGATAAGTACGAGCAGTACTTC; j_gene: TRBJ2-7; d_gene: .; abundance: .; v_gene: TRBV20-1
CDR3aa: CASSPNVGTKDYTF; CDR3nt: TGTGCCAGCAGTCCCAACGTCGGGACAAAGGACTACACCTTC; j_gene: TRBJ1-2; d_gene: .; abundance: .; v_gene: TRBV28
CDR3aa: CASSYYPAATNEKLFF; CDR3nt: TGCGCCAGCAGCTACTACCCGGCAGCGACTAATGAAAAACTGTTTTTT; j_gene: TRBJ1-4; d_gene: .; abundance: .; v_gene: TRBV5-1
CDR3aa: CASSSATSGSNEQFF; CDR3nt: TGTGCCAGCAGTTCCGCGACTAGCGGGAGCAATGAGCAGTTCTTC; j_gene: TRBJ2-1; d_gene: TRBD2; abundance: .; v_gene: TRBV27
CDR3aa: CASRRLTATGELFF; CDR3nt: TGTGCCAGTAGGCGACTGACAGCCACCGGGGAGCTGTTTTTT; j_gene: TRBJ2-2; d_gene: .; abundance: .; v_gene: TRBV19
CDR3aa: CATSREGSYEQFF; CDR3nt: TGTGCCACCAGCAGAGAAGGGAGCTATGAGCAGTTCTTC; j_gene: TRBJ2-1; d_gene: .; abundance: .; v_gene: TRBV15
CDR3aa: CASSQPVRQGNEQYF; CDR3nt: TGTGCCAGCAGCCAGCCCGTTAGGCAGGGAAACGAGCAGTACTTC; j_gene: TRBJ2-7; d_gene: .; abundance: .; v_gene: TRBV4-2
CDR3aa: CASSLPIAGMMNEQFF; CDR3nt: TGTGCCAGCAGCCTACCAATAGCGGGGATGATGAATGAGCAGTTCTTC; j_gene: TRBJ2-1; d_gene: TRBD2; abundance: .; v_gene: TRBV5-5
CDR3aa: CASSSPTGWITEAFF; CDR3nt: TGTGCCAGCAGTTCGCCGACAGGGTGGATCACTGAAGCTTTCTTT; j_gene: TRBJ1-1; d_gene: TRBD1; abundance: .; v_gene: TRBV27
CDR3aa: CASSSVPSHLQHF; CDR3nt: TGTGCCAGCAGTTCGGTTCCGTCCCACCTCCAGCATTTT; j_gene: TRBJ1-5; d_gene: .; abundance: few; v_gene: TRBV6-6
CDR3aa: CSGRDSNTGELFF; CDR3nt: TGCAGCGGCCGGGACAGCAACACCGGGGAGCTGTTTTTT; j_gene: TRBJ2-2; d_gene: TRBD1; abundance: .; v_gene: TRBV29-1
CDR3aa: CASSIVLAPDTQYF; CDR3nt: TGTGCCAGTAGTATAGTACTAGCCCCAGATACGCAGTATTTT; j_gene: TRBJ2-3; d_gene: .; abundance: .; v_gene: TRBV19